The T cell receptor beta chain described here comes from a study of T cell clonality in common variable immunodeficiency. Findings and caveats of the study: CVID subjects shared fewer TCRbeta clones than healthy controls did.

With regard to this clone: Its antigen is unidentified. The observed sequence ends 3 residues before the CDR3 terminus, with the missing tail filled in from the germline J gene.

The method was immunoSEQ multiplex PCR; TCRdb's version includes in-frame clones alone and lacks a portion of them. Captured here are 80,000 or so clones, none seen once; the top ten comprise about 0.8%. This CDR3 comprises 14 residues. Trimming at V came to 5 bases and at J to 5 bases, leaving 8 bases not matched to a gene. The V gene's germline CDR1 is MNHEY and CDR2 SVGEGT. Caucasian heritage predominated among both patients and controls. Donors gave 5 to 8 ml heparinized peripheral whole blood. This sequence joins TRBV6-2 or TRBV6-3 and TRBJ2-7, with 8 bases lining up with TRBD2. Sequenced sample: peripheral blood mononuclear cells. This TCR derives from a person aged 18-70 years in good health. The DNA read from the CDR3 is TGTGCCAGCAGTCCCAGCGGGAGTTTCAACGAG. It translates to CASSPSGSFNE. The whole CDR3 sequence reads CASSPSGSFNEQYF.